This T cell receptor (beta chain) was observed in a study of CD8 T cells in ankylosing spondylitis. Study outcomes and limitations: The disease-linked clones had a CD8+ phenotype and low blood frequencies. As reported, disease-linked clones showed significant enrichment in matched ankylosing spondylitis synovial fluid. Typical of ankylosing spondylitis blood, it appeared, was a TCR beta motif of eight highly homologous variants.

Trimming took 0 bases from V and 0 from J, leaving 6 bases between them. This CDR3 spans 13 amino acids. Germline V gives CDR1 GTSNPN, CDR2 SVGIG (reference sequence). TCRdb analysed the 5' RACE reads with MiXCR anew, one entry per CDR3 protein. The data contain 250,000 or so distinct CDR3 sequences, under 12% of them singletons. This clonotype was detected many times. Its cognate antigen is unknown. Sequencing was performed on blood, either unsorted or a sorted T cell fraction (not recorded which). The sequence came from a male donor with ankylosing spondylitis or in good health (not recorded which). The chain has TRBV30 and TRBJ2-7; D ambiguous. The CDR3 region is CAWSVGSSYEQYF. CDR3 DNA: TGTGCCTGGAGTGTGGGAAGCTCCTACGAGCAGTACTTC.